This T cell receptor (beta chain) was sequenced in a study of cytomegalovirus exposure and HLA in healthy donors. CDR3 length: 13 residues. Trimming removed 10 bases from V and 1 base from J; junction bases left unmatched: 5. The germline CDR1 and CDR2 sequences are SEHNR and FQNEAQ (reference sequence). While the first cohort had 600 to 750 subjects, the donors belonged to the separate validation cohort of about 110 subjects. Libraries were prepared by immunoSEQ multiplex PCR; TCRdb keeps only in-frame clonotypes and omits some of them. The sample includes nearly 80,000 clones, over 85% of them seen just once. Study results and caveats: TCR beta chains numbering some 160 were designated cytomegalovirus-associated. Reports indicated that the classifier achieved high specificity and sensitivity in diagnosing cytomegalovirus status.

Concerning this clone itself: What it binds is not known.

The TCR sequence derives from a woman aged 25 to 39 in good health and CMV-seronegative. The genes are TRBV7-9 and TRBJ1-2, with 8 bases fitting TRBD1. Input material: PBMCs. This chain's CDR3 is CAMDRVLNYGYTF. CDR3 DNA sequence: TGTGCCATGGACAGGGTCCTTAACTATGGCTACACCTTC.